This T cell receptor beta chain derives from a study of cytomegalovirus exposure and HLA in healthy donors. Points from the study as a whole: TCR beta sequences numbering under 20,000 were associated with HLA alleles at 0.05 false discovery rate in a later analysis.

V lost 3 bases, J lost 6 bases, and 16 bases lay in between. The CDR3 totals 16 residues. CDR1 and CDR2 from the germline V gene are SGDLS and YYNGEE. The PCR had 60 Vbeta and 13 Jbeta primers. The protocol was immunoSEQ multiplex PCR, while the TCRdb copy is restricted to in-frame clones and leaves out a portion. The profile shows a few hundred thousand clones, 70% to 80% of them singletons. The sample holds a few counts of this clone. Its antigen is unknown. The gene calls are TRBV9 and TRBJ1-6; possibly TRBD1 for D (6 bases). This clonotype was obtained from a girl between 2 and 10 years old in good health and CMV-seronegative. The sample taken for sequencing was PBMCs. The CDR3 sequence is CASSDREGGTNSPLHF. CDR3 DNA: TGTGCCAGCAGCGACAGGGAGGGGGGAACTAATTCACCCCTCCACTTT.